This T cell receptor (beta chain) derives from a study of persistence of HIV-infected CD4 T cells. The libraries were made with immunoSEQ version 4 in survey mode. Template was genomic DNA at 8 to 10 ng/uL, with up to roughly 1 ug used per sample. The protocol was immunoSEQ multiplex PCR, while the TCRdb copy is restricted to in-frame clones and leaves out a portion. The sample consists of approximately 31,000 clones, roughly four fifths of them appearing once. Germline V gives CDR1 LGHDT, CDR2 YNNKEL (reference sequence). The germline V and J ends were trimmed by 2 bases and 1 base, with 9 bases remaining between them. The CDR3 consists of 14 residues. The stimulus was lysate of CMV-infected fibroblasts, roughly 9.2 ug/mL. CD40L-negative CD69-negative CD45RO-high memory CD4+ T cells were sorted as populations depleted of antigen-responding cells. Inclusion required CMV-positive serology and CD4+ counts above 400 cells/uL. CD8-depleted PBMCs were stimulated roughly 17 hours with anti-CD28/CD49d costimulation, CD40-blocking antibody and enfuvirtide.

Comment on this clone: Its antigen remains unknown.

Study results and caveats: CMV- and Gag-responding cells had lower TCRbeta richness than CD3/CD28-responding cells.

This chain connects TRBV3-1 (or the pseudogene TRBV3-2) to TRBJ2-7, with no clear D. The sample in question was CD4+ T cells sorted from PBMCs after approximately 20-hour stimulation, obtained from a patient who received antiretroviral therapy. The sequence derives from an adult man with HIV who was CMV-seropositive. CDR3 coding DNA: TGTGCCAGCAGCCAAAGGGTCAAATCCTACGAGCAGTACTTC. Translating gives CASSQRVKSYEQYF.